The 21 T cell receptor beta chains presented below share a single source sample, sequenced in a study of T cell repertoires in cytomegalovirus infection. TCRdb recomputed calls from the reads with MiXCR, one row per CDR3 protein. The table shows 200,000 to 300,000 distinct CDR3 sequences, with less than 9.5% occurring only once. Material for sequencing was PBMCs. These receptors were obtained from a human donor in good health (CMV status not recorded). Some clones in this sample may be carry-over from other donors' samples.

Remarks on this clonotype: A much larger clonotype is one base distant, so this may be a read error. This chain links TRBV3-1 with TRBJ2-5; no firm D call. With 3 bases removed from V and 4 bases from J, the gap between germline ends came to 6 bases. The CDR3 covers 12 residues. Germline V gene lookup returns CDR1 LGHDT and CDR2 YNNKEL (reference sequence). Here the CDR3 DNA reads TGTGCCAGCAGCCAGGCAGGAGAGACCCAGTACTTC. This translates into CASSQAGETQYF.

The rearrangement uses TRBV4-2 and TRBJ2-7; the match to TRBD2 covers 9 bases. The germline CDR1 and CDR2 sequences are LGHNA and YNFKEQ. The junction had 5 bases not matched to a gene; V was cut back by 0 bases and J by 5 bases. CDR3 length: 15 residues. The CDR3 bases are TGTGCCAGCAGCCAAGAAAGCGGGGGGATGGACGAGCAGTACTTC. Protein sequence: CASSQESGGMDEQYF.

For this clonotype: One end of the junction fails to match germline, which may point to a read error. The chain links TRBV19 to TRBJ1-5; 8 bases map to TRBD1. The length of the CDR3 is 13 residues. Germline CDR1 LNHDA, CDR2 SQIVND (reference sequence). The CDR3 DNA follows: TGTGCCACCCAAGACAGGGGTGGCCAGCCCGAGCATTTT. Translation gives CATQDRGGQPEHF.

On this clonotype itself: Given a much more abundant clone one base away, this may be a read error. The chain links TRBV7-9 to TRBJ2-3, with TRBD2 matching over 12 bases. The germline V gene has CDR1 SEHNR and CDR2 FQNEAQ (reference sequence). The trim removed 5 bases at V and 5 bases at J, leaving 5 bases unmatched. The CDR3 runs to 15 residues. The CDR3, as DNA: TGTGCCAGCAGCCAAACTAGCGGGGGGCTAGATACGCAGTATTTT. This translates into CASSQTSGGLDTQYF.

This chain links TRBV6-1 with TRBJ1-1; 8 nucleotides align to TRBD1. Per the germline V gene, CDR1 is MNHNS and CDR2 is SASEGT. The CDR3 is made up of 13 amino acids. Trimming cost V 6 bases and J 7 bases; bases outside gene matches: 7. The CDR3 region has the DNA TGTGCCAGCAGCCTTCCCGGACAGGGTGAAGCTTTCTTT. This translates into CASSLPGQGEAFF.

This sequence joins TRBV7-3 and TRBJ2-2, with D tentatively TRBD2 (7 bases). The CDR3 has 15 amino acids. CDR1 SGHTA and CDR2 FQGTGA come from the germline V gene. Trimming left V 5 bases short and J 5 bases short, with 15 bases between. The DNA for the CDR3 is TGTGCCAGCAGCCGGAGAGGGGGGGCGACCGGGGAGCTGTTTTTT. It yields the protein CASSRRGGATGELFF.

This clonotype was counted a few times. This chain links TRBV29-1 with TRBJ2-5; D is undetermined. The CDR3 loop spans 13 amino acids. CDR1 is SQVTM, CDR2 ANQGSEA, per germline. Trimming removed 7 bases at V and 1 base at J, with 13 bases between. CDR3 sequence: CSARPSRQETQYF. CDR3 DNA: TGCAGCGCCCGACCATCGCGCCAAGAGACCCAGTACTTC.

The table lists this clonotype with a few counts. The rearrangement joins TRBV20-1 to TRBJ2-5; tentative D call: TRBD1 (6 bases). This CDR3 has 14 residues. Trimming left V 1 base short and J 4 bases short, with 13 bases between. The germline V gene has CDR1 DFQATT and CDR2 SNEGSKA (reference sequence). CDR3 in amino acids: CSARVPGATETQYF. Written as DNA, the CDR3 is TGCAGTGCTAGAGTCCCAGGGGCGACAGAGACCCAGTACTTC.

This clonotype has only a few counts. The chain recombines TRBV28 with TRBJ2-1; 7 nucleotides line up with TRBD1. V was clipped by 5 bases and J by 4 bases; unmatched bases: 8. Germline loops: CDR1 MDHEN, CDR2 SYDVKM. This CDR3 has 15 residues. For the CDR3, the DNA is TGTGCCAGCAGTCAGGGGGACCTCCCTTACAATGAGCAGTTCTTC. Protein sequence: CASSQGDLPYNEQFF. The full variable domain, rest sourced from reference TRBV28 and TRBJ2-1, is DVKVTQSSRYLVKRTGEKVFLECVQDMDHENMFWYRQDPGLGLRLIYFSYDVKMKEKGDIPEGYSVSREKKERFSLILESASTNQTSMYLCASSQGDLPYNEQFFGPGTRLTVL.

This clonotype was seen ten or more times. The chain carries TRBV11-2 and TRBJ1-2, with D tentatively TRBD1 (6 bases). Germline V gives CDR1 SGHAT, CDR2 FQNNGV. V shed 4 bases and J shed 5 bases, with 14 bases lying between them. The CDR3 covers 14 residues. The CDR3 region has the DNA TGTGCCAGCAGCTGGGGGCAGGCGGGGTATGGCTACACCTTC. This translates into CASSWGQAGYGYTF.

This rearrangement joins TRBV29-1 to TRBJ2-7; D is perhaps TRBD2 (9 bases). The ends were cut back, 6 bases at V and 6 bases at J, with 27 bases in the middle. Germline assignment: CDR1 SQVTM and CDR2 ANQGSEA. The CDR3 extends over 16 amino acids. CDR3 coding DNA: TGCAGCGTCACGACAGGGGCGGCTAGCGGGATCTCCGAGCAGTACTTC. Its protein is CSVTTGAASGISEQYF.

In this sample, this clonotype turned up many times. The CDR3 region has the DNA TGTGCCAGTAGTGCAGACTACAGGGATGGGCAAGCTTTCTTT. Its protein is CASSADYRDGQAFF. The chain is built from TRBV19 and TRBJ1-1; D might be TRBD1 (6 bases). Germline loops: CDR1 LNHDA, CDR2 SQIVND (reference sequence). Deletions cut 5 bases from V and 9 bases from J, with 19 bases between. The length of the CDR3 is 14 residues.

The sample holds many counts of this clonotype. This chain links TRBV11-2 with TRBJ1-5, with D hard to call. CDR1 SGHAT and CDR2 FQNNGV come from the germline V gene. The CDR3 runs 14 residues. V shed 4 bases and J shed 0 bases, with 7 bases lying between them. This chain's CDR3 is CASSSLYSNQPQHF. In nucleotides, the CDR3 is TGTGCCAGCAGCTCTCTATATAGCAATCAGCCCCAGCATTTT.

This clonotype has only a few counts. This chain links TRBV7-2 with TRBJ1-5; the D gene is possibly TRBD1 (6 bases). CDR1 and CDR2 from the germline V gene are SGHTA and FQGNSA. V was pared by 1 base and J by 3 bases, with 10 bases between. The CDR3 extends over 15 amino acids. CDR3 residues: CASSLGRQVNQPQHF. The CDR3, as DNA: TGTGCCAGCAGCTTAGGGCGACAGGTCAATCAGCCCCAGCATTTT.

This clonotype was counted between two and nine times. V and J are TRBV28 and TRBJ2-7; 7 bases agree with TRBD1. Germline CDR1 reads MDHEN; CDR2 reads SYDVKM. This CDR3 has 14 residues. V was clipped by 6 bases and J by 1 base; unmatched bases: 6. CDR3 sequence (DNA): TGTGCCAGCAGCCGGGACAGACTTTCCTACGAGCAGTACTTC. This translates into CASSRDRLSYEQYF.

This clonotype was seen ten or more times. This chain connects TRBV7-9 to TRBJ2-5; 7 bases match TRBD2. Losses at the gene ends were 3 bases for V and 3 bases for J; bases not matched to a gene: 4. This CDR3 is built from 14 residues. The germline V gene encodes CDR1 SEHNR and CDR2 FQNEAQ (reference sequence). CDR3 residues: CASSFRGREETQYF. CDR3 nucleotide sequence: TGTGCCAGCAGCTTCCGGGGGAGGGAAGAGACCCAGTACTTC.

In the case of this clonotype: Since a much larger clone is just one base distant, this may be a read error. The rearrangement links TRBV7-9 to TRBJ2-1; TRBD2 aligns across 8 bases. In germline, CDR1 is SEHNR, CDR2 FQNEAQ (reference sequence). There are 16 residues in the CDR3. CDR3 nucleotide sequence: TGTGTCAGCAGTAACAGCGGGGGAGGAATCTACAATGAGCAGTTCTTC. This translates into CVSSNSGGGIYNEQFF.

The chain combines TRBV20-1 with TRBJ2-5; TRBD1 is a possible D gene (5 bases). The CDR3 consists of 14 residues. With 5 bases removed from V and 5 bases from J, the gap between germline ends came to 18 bases. The V gene's germline CDR1 is DFQATT and CDR2 SNEGSKA (reference sequence). The CDR3 loop is CSAGRQTLGETQYF. As DNA, the CDR3 is TGCAGTGCTGGTCGACAGACACTTGGGGAGACCCAGTACTTC.

This clonotype has just a few counts. The chain joins TRBV19 to TRBJ1-1, with TRBD1 identical over 9 bases. The J segment lost 2 bases and the V segment lost 6 bases, leaving 4 bases of the junction unmatched. The CDR3 has 14 amino acids. Germline loops: CDR1 LNHDA, CDR2 SQIVND (reference sequence). The chain's CDR3 is CASRDRGVNTEAFF. The DNA for the CDR3 is TGTGCCAGTAGGGACAGGGGAGTAAACACTGAAGCTTTCTTT.

This chain uses TRBV7-4 with TRBJ1-2; 8 nucleotides line up with TRBD1. CDR3 size: 16 residues. Per the germline V gene, CDR1 is SGHVT and CDR2 is SQSDAQ. V shed 1 base, J shed 7 bases, and the junction held 11 bases outside the gene matches. CDR3: CASSLGIQGAPAGYTF. Written as DNA, the CDR3 is TGTGCCAGCAGCTTAGGCATTCAGGGGGCGCCGGCTGGCTACACCTTC.

This rearrangement joins TRBV19 to TRBJ2-5; 7 nucleotides match TRBD1. The CDR3 spans 14 residues. Germline loops: CDR1 LNHDA, CDR2 SQIVND (reference sequence). After removal of 1 base from V and 4 bases from J, the junction contained 3 bases not matched to a gene. The CDR3 sequence: CASSIGQGRETQYF. The DNA for the CDR3 is TGTGCCAGTAGTATAGGACAGGGACGAGAGACCCAGTACTTC.